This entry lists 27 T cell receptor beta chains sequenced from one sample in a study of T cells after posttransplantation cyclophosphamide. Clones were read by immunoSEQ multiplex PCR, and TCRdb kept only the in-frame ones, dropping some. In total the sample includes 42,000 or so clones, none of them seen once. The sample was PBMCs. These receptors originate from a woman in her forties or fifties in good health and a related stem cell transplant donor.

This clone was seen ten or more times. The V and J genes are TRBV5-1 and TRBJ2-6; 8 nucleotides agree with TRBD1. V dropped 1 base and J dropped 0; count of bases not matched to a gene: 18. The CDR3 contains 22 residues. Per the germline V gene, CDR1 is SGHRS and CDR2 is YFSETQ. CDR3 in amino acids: CASSLIPLERTGRNSGANVLTF. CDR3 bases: TGCGCCAGCAGCTTGATCCCCCTCGAGCGGACAGGGAGAAACTCTGGGGCCAACGTCCTGACTTTC.

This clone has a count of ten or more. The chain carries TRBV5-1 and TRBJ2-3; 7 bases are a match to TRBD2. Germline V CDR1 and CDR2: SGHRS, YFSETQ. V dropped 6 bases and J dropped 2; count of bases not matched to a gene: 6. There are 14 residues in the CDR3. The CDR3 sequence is CASTLSGYTDTQYF. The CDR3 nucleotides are TGCGCCAGCACCCTTAGCGGGTACACAGATACGCAGTATTTT. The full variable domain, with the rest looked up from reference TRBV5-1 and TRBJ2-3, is KAGVTQTPRYLIKTRGQQVTLSCSPISGHRSVSWYQQTPGQGLQFLFEYFSETQRNKGNFPGRFSGRQFSNSRSEMNVSTLELGDSALYLCASTLSGYTDTQYFGPGTRLTVL.

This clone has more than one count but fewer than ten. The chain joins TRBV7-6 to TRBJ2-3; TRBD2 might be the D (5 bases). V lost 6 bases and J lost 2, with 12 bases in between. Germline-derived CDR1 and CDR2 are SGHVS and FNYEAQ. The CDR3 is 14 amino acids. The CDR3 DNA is TGTGCCAGCAGGCCCCAGACTACCACAGATACGCAGTATTTT. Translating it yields CASRPQTTTDTQYF. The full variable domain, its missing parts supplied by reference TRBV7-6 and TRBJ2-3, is GAGVSQSPRYKVTKRGQDVALRCDPISGHVSLYWYRQALGQGPEFLTYFNYEAQQDKSGLPNDRFSAERPEGSISTLTIQRTEQRDSAMYRCASRPQTTTDTQYFGPGTRLTVL.

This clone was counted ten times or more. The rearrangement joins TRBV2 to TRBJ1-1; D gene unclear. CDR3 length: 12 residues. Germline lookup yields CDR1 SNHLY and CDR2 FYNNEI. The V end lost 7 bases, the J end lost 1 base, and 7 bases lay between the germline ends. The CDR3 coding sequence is TGTGCCAGCAACACAGCGAACACTGAAGCTTTCTTT. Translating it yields CASNTANTEAFF.

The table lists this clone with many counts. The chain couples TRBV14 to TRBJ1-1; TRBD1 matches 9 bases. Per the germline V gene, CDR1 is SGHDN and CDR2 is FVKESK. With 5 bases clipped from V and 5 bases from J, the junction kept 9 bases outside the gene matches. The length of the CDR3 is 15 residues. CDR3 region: CASSSVGTGFTEAFF. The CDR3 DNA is TGTGCCAGCAGCTCGGTAGGGACAGGGTTTACTGAAGCTTTCTTT.

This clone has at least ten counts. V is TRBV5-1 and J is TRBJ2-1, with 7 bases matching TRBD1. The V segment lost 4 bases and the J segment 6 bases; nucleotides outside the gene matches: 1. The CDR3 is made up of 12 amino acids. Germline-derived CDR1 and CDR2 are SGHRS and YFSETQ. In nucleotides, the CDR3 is TGCGCCAGCAGCAGGGACAGCAATGAGCAGTTCTTC. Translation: CASSRDSNEQFF. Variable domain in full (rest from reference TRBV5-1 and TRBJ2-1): KAGVTQTPRYLIKTRGQQVTLSCSPISGHRSVSWYQQTPGQGLQFLFEYFSETQRNKGNFPGRFSGRQFSNSRSEMNVSTLELGDSALYLCASSRDSNEQFFGPGTRLTVL.

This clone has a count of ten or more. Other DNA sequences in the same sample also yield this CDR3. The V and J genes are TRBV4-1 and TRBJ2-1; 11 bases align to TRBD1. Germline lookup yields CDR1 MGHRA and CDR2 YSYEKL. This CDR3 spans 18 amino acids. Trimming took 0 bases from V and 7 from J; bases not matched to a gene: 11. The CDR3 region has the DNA TGCGCCAGCAGCCAAGATATTTTCGGACAGGGGGCGGGGAATGAGCAGTTCTTC. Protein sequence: CASSQDIFGQGAGNEQFF.

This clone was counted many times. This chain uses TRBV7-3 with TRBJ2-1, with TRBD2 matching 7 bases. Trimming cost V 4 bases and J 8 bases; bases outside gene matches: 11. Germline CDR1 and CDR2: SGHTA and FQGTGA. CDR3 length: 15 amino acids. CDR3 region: CASSSTGGSKYEQFF. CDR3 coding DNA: TGTGCCAGCAGCTCTACCGGGGGGTCCAAGTATGAGCAGTTCTTC.

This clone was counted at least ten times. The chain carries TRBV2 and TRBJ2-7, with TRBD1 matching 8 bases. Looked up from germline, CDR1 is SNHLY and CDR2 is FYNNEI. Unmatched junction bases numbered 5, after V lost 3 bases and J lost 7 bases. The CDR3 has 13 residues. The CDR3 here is CASSDPGGREQYF. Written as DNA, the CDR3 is TGTGCCAGCAGTGATCCAGGGGGCCGGGAGCAGTACTTC.

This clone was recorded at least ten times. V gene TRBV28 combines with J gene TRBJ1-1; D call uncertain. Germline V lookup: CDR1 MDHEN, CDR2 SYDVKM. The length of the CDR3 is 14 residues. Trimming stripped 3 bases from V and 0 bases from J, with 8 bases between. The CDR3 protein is CASSLVSMNTEAFF. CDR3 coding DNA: TGTGCCAGCAGTTTGGTTAGTATGAACACTGAAGCTTTCTTT.

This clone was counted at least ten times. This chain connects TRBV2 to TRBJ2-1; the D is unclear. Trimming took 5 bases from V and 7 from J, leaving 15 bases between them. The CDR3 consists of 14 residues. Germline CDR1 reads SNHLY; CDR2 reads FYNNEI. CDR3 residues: CASSLSYILNEQFF. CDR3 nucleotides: TGTGCCAGCAGTCTTAGCTACATCTTAAATGAGCAGTTCTTC.

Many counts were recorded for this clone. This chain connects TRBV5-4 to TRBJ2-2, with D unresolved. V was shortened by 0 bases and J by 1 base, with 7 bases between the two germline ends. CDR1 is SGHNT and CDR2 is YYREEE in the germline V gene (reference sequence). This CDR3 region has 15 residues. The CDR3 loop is CASSLEARNTGELFF. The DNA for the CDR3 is TGTGCCAGCAGCTTGGAAGCGAGGAACACCGGGGAGCTGTTTTTT.

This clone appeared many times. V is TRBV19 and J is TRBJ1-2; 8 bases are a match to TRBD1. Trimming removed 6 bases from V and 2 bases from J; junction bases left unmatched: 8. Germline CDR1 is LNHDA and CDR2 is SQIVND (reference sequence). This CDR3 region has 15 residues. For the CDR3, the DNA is TGTGCCAGTAGATCCGGGAGACAGGGGAACTATGGCTACACCTTC. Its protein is CASRSGRQGNYGYTF.

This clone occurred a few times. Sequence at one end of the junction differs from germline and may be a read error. The CDR3 DNA follows: TGTGCCGGTAGTAGTGAAGGGGGCACAGATACGCAGTATTTT. Amino acid sequence: CAGSSEGGTDTQYF. The V and J genes are TRBV19 and TRBJ2-3; D is perhaps TRBD1 (5 bases). CDR3 length: 14 amino acids. From germline, CDR1 is LNHDA and CDR2 SQIVND (reference sequence).

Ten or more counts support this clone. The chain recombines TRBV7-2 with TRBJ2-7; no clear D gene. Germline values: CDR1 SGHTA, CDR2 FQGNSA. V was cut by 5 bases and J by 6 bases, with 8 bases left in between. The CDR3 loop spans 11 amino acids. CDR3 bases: TGTGCCAGCAGCCCCTACTCCGAGCAGTACTTC. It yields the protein CASSPYSEQYF.

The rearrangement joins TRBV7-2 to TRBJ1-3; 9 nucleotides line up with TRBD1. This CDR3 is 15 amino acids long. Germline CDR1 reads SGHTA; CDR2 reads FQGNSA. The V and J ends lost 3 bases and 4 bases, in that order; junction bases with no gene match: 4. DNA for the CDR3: TGTGCCAGCAGCTTGACAGGGGGGAGAGGAAACACCATATATTTT. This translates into CASSLTGGRGNTIYF.

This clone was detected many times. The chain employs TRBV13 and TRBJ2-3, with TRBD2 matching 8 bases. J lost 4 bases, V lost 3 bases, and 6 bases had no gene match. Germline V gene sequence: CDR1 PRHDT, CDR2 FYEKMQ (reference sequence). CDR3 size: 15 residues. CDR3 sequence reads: CASSFRTGGSDTQYF. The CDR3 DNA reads TGTGCCAGCAGCTTCCGGACGGGGGGGTCAGATACGCAGTATTTT.

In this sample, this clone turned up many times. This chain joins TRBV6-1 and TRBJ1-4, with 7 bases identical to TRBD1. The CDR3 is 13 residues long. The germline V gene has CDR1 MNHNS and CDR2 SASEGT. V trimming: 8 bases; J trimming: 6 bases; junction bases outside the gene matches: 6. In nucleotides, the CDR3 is TGTGCCAGCGAAAAAGACAGGGATGAAAAACTGTTTTTT. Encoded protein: CASEKDRDEKLFF.

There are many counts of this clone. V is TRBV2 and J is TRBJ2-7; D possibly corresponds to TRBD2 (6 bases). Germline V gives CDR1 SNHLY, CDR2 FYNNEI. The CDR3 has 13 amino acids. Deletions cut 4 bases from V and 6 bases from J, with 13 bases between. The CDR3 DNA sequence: TGTGCCAGCAGTGCGGCAGGGCGGGGCGAGCAGTACTTC. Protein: CASSAAGRGEQYF.

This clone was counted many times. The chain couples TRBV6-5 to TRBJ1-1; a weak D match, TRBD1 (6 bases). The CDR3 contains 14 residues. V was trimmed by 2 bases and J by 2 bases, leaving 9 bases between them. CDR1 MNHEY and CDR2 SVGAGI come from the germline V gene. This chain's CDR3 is CASSYRGSNTEAFF. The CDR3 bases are TGTGCCAGCAGTTACAGGGGGTCTAACACTGAAGCTTTCTTT.

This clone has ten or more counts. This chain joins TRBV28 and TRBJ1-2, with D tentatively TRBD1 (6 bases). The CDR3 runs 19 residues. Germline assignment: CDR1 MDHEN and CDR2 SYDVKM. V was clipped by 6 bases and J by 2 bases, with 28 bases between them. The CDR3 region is CASSATPGRGVVLNYGYTF. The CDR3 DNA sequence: TGTGCCAGCAGCGCAACACCGGGGAGGGGGGTGGTTCTGAACTATGGCTACACCTTC.

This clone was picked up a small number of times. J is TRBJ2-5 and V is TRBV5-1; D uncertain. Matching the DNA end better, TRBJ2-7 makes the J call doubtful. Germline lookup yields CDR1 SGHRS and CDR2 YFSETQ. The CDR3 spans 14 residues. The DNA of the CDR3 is TGCGCCAGCAGCTTGGGACAACCTTCCTACGAGCAGTACTTC. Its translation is CASSLGQPSYEQYF.

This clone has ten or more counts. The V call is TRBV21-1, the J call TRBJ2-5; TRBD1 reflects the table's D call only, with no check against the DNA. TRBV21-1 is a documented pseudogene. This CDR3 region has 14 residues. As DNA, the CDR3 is TGTGCCAGCATCGTAAAATCGGCAGGGGAGACCCAGTACTTC. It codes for CASIVKSAGETQYF.

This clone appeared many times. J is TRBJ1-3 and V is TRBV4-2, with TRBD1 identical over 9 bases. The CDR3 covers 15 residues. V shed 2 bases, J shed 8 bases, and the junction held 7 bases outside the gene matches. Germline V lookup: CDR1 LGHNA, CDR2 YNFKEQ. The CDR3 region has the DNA TGTGCCAGCAGCCAATCACAGGGGGCGCCGGACACCATATATTTT. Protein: CASSQSQGAPDTIYF.

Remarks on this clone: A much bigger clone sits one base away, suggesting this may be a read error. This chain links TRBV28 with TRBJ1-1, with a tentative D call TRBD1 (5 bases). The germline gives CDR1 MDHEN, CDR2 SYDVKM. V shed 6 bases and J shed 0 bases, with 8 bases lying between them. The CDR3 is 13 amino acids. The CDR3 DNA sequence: TGTGCCAGCAGCCGGACACTGAACACTGAAGCTTTCTTT. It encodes CASSRTLNTEAFF.

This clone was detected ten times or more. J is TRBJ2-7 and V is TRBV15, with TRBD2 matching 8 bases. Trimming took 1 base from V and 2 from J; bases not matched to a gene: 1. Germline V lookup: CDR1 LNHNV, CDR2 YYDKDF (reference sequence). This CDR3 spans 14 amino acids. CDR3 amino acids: CATSRARGAYEQYF. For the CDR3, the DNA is TGTGCCACCAGCAGAGCGCGGGGGGCCTACGAGCAGTACTTC. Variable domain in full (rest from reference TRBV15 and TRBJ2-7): DAMVIQNPRYQVTQFGKPVTLSCSQTLNHNVMYWYQQKSSQAPKLLFHYYDKDFNNEADTPDNFQSRRPNTSFCFLDIRSPGLGDTAMYLCATSRARGAYEQYFGPGTRLTVT.

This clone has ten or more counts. The CDR3 here is CASKDLGNTDTQYF. CDR3 DNA: TGCGCCAGCAAGGACTTAGGAAACACAGATACGCAGTATTTT. V usage is TRBV5-1 and J usage is TRBJ2-3; tentative D call: TRBD2 (5 bases). This CDR3 has 14 residues. Trimming cost V 6 bases and J 2 bases, with 13 bases left between them. Germline CDR1 reads SGHRS; CDR2 reads YFSETQ.